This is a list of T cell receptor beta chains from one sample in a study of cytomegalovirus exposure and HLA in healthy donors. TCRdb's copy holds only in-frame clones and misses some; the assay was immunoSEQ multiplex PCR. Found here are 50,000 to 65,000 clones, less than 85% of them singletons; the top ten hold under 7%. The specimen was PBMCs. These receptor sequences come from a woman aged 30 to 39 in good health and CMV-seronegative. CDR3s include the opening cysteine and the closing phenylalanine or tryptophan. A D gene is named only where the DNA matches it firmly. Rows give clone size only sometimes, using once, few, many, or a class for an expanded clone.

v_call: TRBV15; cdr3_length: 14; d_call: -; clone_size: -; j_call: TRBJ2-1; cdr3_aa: CATSRARGFDEQFF; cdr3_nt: TGTGCCACCAGCAGAGCCAGGGGTTTCGATGAGCAGTTCTTC
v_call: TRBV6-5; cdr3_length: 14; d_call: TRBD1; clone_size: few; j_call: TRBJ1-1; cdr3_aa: CASGRTGGDTEAFF; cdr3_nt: TGTGCCAGCGGAAGGACAGGTGGAGACACTGAAGCTTTCTTT
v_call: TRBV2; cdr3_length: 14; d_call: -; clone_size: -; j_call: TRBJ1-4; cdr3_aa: CASNFPGIREKLFF; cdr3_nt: TGTGCCAGCAACTTTCCAGGGATACGGGAAAAACTGTTTTTT
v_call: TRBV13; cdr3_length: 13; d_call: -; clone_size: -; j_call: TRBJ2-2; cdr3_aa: CASSLAVAGELFF; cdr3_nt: TGTGCCAGCAGCTTAGCCGTCGCCGGGGAGCTGTTTTTT
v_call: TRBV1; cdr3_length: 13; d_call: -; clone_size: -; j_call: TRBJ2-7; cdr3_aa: CTTSRDFHYEQYF; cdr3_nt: TGCACCACCTCACGTGACTTTCACTACGAGCAGTACTTC
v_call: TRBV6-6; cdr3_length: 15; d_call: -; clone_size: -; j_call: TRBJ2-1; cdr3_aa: CASSRNPGQDNEQFF; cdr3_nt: TGTGCCAGCAGCCGTAACCCGGGACAAGACAATGAGCAGTTCTTC
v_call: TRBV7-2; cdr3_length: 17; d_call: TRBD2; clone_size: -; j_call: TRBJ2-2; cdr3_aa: CASSLRTSGRRTGELFF; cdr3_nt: TGTGCCAGCAGCTTACGGACTAGCGGGAGGCGGACCGGGGAGCTGTTTTTT
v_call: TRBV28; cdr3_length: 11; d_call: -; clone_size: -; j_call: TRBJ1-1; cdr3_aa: CASSLSCRAFF; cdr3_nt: TGTGCCAGCAGTTTATCCTGTCGAGCTTTCTTT
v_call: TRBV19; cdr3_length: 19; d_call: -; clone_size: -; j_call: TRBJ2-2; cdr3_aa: CASSSIGTAGPKGPGELFF; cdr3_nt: TGTGCCAGTAGCTCTATAGGGACCGCGGGACCCAAAGGTCCCGGGGAGCTGTTTTTT
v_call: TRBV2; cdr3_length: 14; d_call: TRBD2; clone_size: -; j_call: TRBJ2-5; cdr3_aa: CAAGGKEGEETQYF; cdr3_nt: TGTGCCGCGGGGGGGAAGGAGGGGGAAGAGACCCAGTACTTC
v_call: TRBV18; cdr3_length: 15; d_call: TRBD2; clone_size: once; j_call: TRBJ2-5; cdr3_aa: CASSPGTSGQETQYF; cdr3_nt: TGTGCCAGCTCACCTGGGACTAGCGGCCAAGAGACCCAGTACTTC
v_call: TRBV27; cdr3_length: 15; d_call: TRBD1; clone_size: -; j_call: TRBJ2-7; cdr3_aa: CASSEQGTFLYEQYF; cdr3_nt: TGTGCCAGCAGTGAACAGGGGACGTTTTTGTACGAGCAGTACTTC
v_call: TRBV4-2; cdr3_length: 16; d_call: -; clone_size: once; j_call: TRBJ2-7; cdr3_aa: CASSRAEGLPITEQYF; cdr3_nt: TGTGCCAGCAGCCGAGCAGAGGGACTCCCGATCACCGAGCAGTACTTC
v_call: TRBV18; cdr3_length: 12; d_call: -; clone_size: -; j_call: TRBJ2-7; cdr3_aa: CASSVGGVEQYF; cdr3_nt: TGTGCCAGCTCAGTAGGGGGAGTCGAGCAGTACTTC
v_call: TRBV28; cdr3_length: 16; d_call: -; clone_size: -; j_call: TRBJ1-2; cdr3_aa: CASSSPQGQANYGYTF; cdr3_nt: TGTGCCAGCAGTTCGCCACAGGGACAAGCTAACTATGGCTACACCTTC
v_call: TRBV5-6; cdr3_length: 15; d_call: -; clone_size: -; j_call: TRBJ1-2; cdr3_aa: CASSPKDRDNYGYTF; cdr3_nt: TGTGCCAGCAGCCCTAAGGACAGAGACAACTATGGCTACACCTTC
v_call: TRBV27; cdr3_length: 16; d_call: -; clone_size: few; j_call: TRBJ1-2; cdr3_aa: CASSLLAEGQNYGYTF; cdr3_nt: TGTGCCAGCAGTTTATTAGCCGAGGGACAAAACTATGGCTACACCTTC
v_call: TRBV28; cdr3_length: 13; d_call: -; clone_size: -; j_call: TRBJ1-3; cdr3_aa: CASSLGGGNTIYF; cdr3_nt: TGTGCCAGCAGTTTAGGGGGCGGAAACACCATATATTTT
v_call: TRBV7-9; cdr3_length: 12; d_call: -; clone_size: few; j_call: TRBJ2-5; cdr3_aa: CASSATQATQYF; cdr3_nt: TGTGCCAGCAGCGCCACCCAAGCCACCCAGTACTTC
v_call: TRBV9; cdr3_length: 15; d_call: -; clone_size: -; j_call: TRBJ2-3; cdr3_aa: CASSVGTPGADTQYF; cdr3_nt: TGTGCCAGCAGCGTAGGGACTCCTGGGGCAGATACGCAGTATTTT
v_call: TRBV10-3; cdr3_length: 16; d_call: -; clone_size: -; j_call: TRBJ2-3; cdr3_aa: CAISESQGIPTDTQYF; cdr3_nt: TGTGCCATCAGTGAGTCTCAGGGCATTCCCACAGATACGCAGTATTTT
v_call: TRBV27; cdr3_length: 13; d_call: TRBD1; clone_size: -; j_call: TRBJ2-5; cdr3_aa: CASSGQGTETQYF; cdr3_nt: TGTGCCTCCTCGGGACAGGGGACAGAGACCCAGTACTTC
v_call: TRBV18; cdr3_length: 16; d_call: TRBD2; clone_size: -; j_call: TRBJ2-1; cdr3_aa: CASSPPGTSGGNEQFF; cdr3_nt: TGTGCCAGCTCACCCCCCGGGACTAGCGGAGGGAATGAGCAGTTCTTC
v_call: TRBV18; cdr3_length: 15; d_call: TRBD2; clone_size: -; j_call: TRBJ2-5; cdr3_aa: CASSPPGLAVETQYF; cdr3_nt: TGTGCCAGCTCACCCCCGGGACTAGCTGTTGAGACCCAGTACTTC
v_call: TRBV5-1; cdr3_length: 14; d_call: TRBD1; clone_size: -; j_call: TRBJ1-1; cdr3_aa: CASSFGTGFGEAFF; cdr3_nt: TGCGCCAGCAGCTTTGGGACAGGGTTTGGTGAAGCTTTCTTT
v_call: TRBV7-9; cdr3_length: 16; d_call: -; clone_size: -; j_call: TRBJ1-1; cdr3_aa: CASSLSPGLWNTEAFF; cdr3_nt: TGTGCCAGCAGCTTATCGCCGGGACTGTGGAACACTGAAGCTTTCTTT
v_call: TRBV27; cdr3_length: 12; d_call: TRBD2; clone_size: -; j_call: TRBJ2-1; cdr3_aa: CASSAGTRKQFF; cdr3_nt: TGTGCCAGCAGCGCCGGGACTAGAAAGCAGTTCTTC
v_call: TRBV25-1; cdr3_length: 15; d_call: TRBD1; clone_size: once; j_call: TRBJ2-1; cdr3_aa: CASTGTGRNYNEQFF; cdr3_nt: TGTGCCAGCACCGGGACAGGGAGAAACTACAATGAGCAGTTCTTC
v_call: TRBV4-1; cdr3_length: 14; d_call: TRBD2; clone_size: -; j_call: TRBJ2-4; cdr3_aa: CASSQVGAASGQYF; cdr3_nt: TGCGCCAGCAGCCAAGTAGGAGCGGCTAGCGGGCAGTACTTC
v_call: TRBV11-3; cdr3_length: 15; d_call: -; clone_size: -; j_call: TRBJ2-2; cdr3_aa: CASSLGSVDTGELFF; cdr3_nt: TGTGCCAGCAGCTTAGGGAGCGTCGACACCGGGGAGCTGTTTTTT
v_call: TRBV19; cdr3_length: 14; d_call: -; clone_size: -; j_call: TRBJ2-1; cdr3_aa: CASSIASVYNEQFF; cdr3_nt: TGTGCCAGTAGTATTGCTAGCGTGTACAATGAGCAGTTCTTC
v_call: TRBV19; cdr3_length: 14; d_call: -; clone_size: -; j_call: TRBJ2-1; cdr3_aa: CASSMSLSYNEQFF; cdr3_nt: TGTGCCAGTAGTATGAGCCTCTCCTACAATGAGCAGTTCTTC
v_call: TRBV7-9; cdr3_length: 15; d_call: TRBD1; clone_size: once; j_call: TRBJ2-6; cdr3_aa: CASSSDRAGANVLTF; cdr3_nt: TGTGCCAGCAGCTCCGACAGGGCTGGGGCCAACGTCCTGACTTTC
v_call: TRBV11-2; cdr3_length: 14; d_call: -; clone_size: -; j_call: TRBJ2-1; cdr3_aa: CASSFHPEDREQFF; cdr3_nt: TGTGCCAGCAGTTTCCACCCCGAGGATCGTGAGCAGTTCTTC
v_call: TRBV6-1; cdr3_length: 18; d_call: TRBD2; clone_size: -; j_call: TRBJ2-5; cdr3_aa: CASSDNGLAGAFRETQYF; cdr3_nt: TGTGCCAGCAGTGACAATGGGTTAGCGGGAGCTTTTCGAGAGACCCAGTACTTC
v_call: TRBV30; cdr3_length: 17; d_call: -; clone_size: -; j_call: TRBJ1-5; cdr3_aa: CAWSVSLLLDGNQPQHF; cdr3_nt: TGTGCCTGGAGTGTCAGTCTCCTCCTTGATGGCAATCAGCCCCAGCATTTT
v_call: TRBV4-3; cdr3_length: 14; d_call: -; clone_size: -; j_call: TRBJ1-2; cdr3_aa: CASSQFPGVYGYTF; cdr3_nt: TGCGCCAGCAGCCAGTTTCCAGGGGTCTATGGCTACACCTTC
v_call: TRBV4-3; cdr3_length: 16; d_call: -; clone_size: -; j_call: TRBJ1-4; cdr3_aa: CASSQDGGLSSEKLFF; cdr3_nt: TGCGCCAGCAGCCAAGATGGGGGGTTGAGTAGTGAAAAACTGTTTTTT
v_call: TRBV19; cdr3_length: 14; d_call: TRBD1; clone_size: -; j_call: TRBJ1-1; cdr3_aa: CASSLRQGNTEAFF; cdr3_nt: TGTGCCAGTAGTCTTCGACAGGGGAACACTGAAGCTTTCTTT
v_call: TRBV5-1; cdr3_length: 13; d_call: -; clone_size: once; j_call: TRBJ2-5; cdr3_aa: CASNLNREETQYF; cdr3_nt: TGCGCCAGCAACTTGAACAGGGAAGAGACCCAGTACTTC
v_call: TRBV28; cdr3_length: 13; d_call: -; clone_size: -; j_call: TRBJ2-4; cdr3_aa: CASREGGRNIQYF; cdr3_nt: TGTGCCAGCAGGGAGGGGGGGAGAAACATTCAGTACTTC
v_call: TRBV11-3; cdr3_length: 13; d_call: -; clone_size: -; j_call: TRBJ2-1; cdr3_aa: CASSLGAAGEQFF; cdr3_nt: TGTGCCAGCAGCTTAGGAGCCGCCGGTGAGCAGTTCTTC
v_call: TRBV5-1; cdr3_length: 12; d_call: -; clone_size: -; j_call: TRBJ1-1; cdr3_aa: CASRNRETEAFF; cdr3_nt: TGCGCCAGCAGAAACAGGGAGACTGAAGCTTTCTTT
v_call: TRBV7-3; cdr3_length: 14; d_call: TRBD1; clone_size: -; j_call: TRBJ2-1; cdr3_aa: CASSSQGDHNEQFF; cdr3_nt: TGTGCCAGCAGCTCTCAGGGGGACCACAATGAGCAGTTCTTC
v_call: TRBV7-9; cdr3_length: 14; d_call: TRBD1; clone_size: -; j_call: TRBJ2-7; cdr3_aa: CASSLGGTVDEQYF; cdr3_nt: TGTGCCAGCAGCTTAGGAGGGACAGTCGACGAGCAGTACTTC
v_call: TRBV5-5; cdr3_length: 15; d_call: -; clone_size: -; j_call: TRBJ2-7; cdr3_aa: CASIRDSGGLEEQYF; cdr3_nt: TGTGCCAGCATCCGGGACTCAGGGGGGTTAGAGGAGCAGTACTTC
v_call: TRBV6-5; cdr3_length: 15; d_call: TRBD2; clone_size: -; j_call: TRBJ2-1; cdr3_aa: CASSPSGRAYNEQFF; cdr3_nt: TGTGCCAGCAGTCCAAGCGGGAGGGCCTACAATGAGCAGTTCTTC
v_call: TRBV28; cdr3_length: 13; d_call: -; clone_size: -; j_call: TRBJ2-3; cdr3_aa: CASSLSSTDTQYF; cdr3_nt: TGTGCCAGCAGTTTATCTAGCACAGATACGCAGTATTTT